This T cell receptor (beta chain) came from a study of graft-versus-host responses after intestinal transplantation listed by TCRdb under 2021. With respect to the entire study: Multivisceral, liver-intestinal, or isolated intestinal transplants were received by the recipients. Donor T cell macrochimerism was defined as a peak of at least 4% donor T cells among recipient peripheral blood mononuclear cells. Every recipient was given anti-thymocyte globulin induction, then maintenance tacrolimus and steroids for roughly 3 years. Rather than going through the commercial service, samples from three later patients were sequenced in-house on an Illumina MiSeq and processed with MiXCR. The cohort enrolled some 23 intestinal transplant recipients including one retransplant, and 3 patients lacking pretransplant specimens were excluded. Bulk TCR-beta CDR3 sequencing was used to track graft-versus-host and host-versus-graft alloreactive T cell clones in the graft, circulation and bone marrow after intestinal transplantation. To identify alloreactive clones, pre-transplant mixed lymphocyte reaction products were sequenced and then compared with unstimulated pre-transplant donor and recipient T cells.

What the research found in general, with its limitations: In patients with donor T cell macrochimerism, the allografts had high GvH to HvG T cell clonal ratios. The conclusions were limited by the relatively low number and heterogeneity of the intestinal transplant patients. Peak levels of circulating GvH clones were associated with declines in HvG clones early after transplant. GvH clones were detected in recipient bone marrow, and some of these GvH clones were observed earlier in ileal mucosa or blood, consistent with an intestinal mucosal origin.

Dithiothreitol, EDTA incubations and collagenase D digestion were used to isolate intraepithelial and lamina propria lymphocytes from graft specimens. Bulk TCR-beta sequencing was performed on serial intestinal graft biopsy specimens collected as late as 600 days after transplant. Taken from the germline V gene (reference sequence), the CDR1 and CDR2 loops are SGHKS and YYEKEE. From V the trimming removes 0 bases and from J it removes 0 bases, while the gene matches leave 12 bases of the junction unaccounted for. From the cysteine through the phenylalanine, the CDR3 covers 20 amino acids. Only the CDR3 part of the read is kept: 60 bases, read in frame from the first base. This clone was seen a handful of times. What antigen it recognizes has not been identified. No per-base quality is available; no much larger clone lies one base away. Libraries came from the immunoSEQ multiplex PCR assay. Adaptive Biotechnologies carried out high-throughput TCR-beta CDR3 sequencing of genomic DNA for most patients. The original methods were these. TCR sequencing data were retrieved from Adaptive's ImmunoSEQ software for about 17 patients, whereas a few other patients were processed with MiXCR and VDJtools. Because the origin of CDR3 nucleotide sequences shared between donor and recipient could not be assigned, those sequences were removed. Alloreactive clones required at least 2-fold expansion over unstimulated cells and minimum CFSE-low frequency of 0.002% (template counts) or 0.001% (read counts). Clones detected in sequenced pre-transplant spleen, lymph node, or MLR CFSE-low populations of the donor or recipient were defined as mappable. Cumulative frequency of alloreactive clones was calculated as a percentage of all sequences weighted by copy number. This immuneACCESS table, as held by TCRdb, lists in-frame sequences with V and J called but not all clones. Of the missing ones, under half trace to an unresolved V gene in checked studies; the others have no known cause. Clonal size and the V and J genes are those of that table, whereas D and trimming came from the DNA. This sample holds around 35,000 clones; roughly 90% were observed only once. Approximately 18% of the sample is in the top ten clones.

This sample comprised ileum tissue, obtained around 190 days after intestinal transplant. The chain uses TRBV5-5 and TRBJ2-5; 12 of the junction bases match TRBD2. This clonotype originated in a human patient who received an intestinal transplant, so some T cells may come from the graft donor. The DNA reads as follows: TGTGCCAGCAGCTTGGGGCCGACTAGCGGGGGCCTGGCGTACCAAGAGACCCAGTACTTC. The translation is CASSLGPTSGGLAYQETQYF.